This is a list of T cell receptor beta chains from one sample in a study of cytomegalovirus exposure and HLA in healthy donors. Libraries were prepared by immunoSEQ multiplex PCR; TCRdb keeps only in-frame clonotypes and omits some of them. The sample is made up of about 110,000 clones, and the top ten hold roughly 3.7% of it. Sequencing input: PBMCs. The receptors derive from a man younger than 45 in good health and CMV-seronegative. The CDR3 runs from the conserved cysteine through the conserved F or W. D genes are given only for firm matches.

CDR3aa	CDR3nt	v_gene	j_gene	d_gene
CASSLQGTLNTEAFF	TGCGCCAGCAGCCTACAGGGTACCTTGAACACTGAAGCTTTCTTT	TRBV4-1	TRBJ1-1	NA
CAWRGTGIHYGYTF	TGTGCCTGGAGGGGTACAGGGATTCACTATGGCTACACCTTC	TRBV30	TRBJ1-2	NA
CSVPRQGFYGYTF	TGCAGCGTGCCGAGGCAGGGGTTCTATGGCTACACCTTC	TRBV29-1	TRBJ1-2	NA
CASSRRTSGGYQETQYF	TGTGCCAGCTCACGCCGGACTAGCGGGGGGTACCAAGAGACCCAGTACTTC	TRBV18	TRBJ2-5	TRBD2
CAISDADTQYF	TGTGCCATCAGTGACGCAGATACGCAGTATTTT	TRBV10-3	TRBJ2-3	NA
CATSILTGIAGYTF	TGTGCCACCAGCATACTCACAGGGATTGCTGGCTACACCTTC	TRBV15	TRBJ1-2	NA
CASSPPLPGGSYEQYF	TGTGCCAGCTCACCACCGCTACCGGGGGGGTCCTACGAGCAGTACTTC	TRBV18	TRBJ2-7	TRBD2
CASSPDNSYNEQFF	TGTGCCAGCAGCCCCGACAACTCCTACAATGAGCAGTTCTTC	TRBV6-5	TRBJ2-1	NA
CASSLIQRRGQYF	TGTGCCAGCAGTTTGATACAGCGTAGGGGGCAGTACTTC	TRBV6-5	TRBJ2-7	NA
CASSPQGPLTGYTF	TGTGCCAGCTCACCCCAGGGGCCCCTAACTGGCTACACCTTC	TRBV18	TRBJ1-2	NA
CASDQGLYEQYF	TGTGCCAGTGATCAGGGGTTGTACGAGCAGTACTTC	TRBV6-1	TRBJ2-7	NA
CASSRSTGDTEAFF	TGTGCCAGCAGCCGATCGACAGGGGACACTGAAGCTTTCTTT	TRBV4-2	TRBJ1-1	TRBD1
CASSYSRRTNTGELFF	TGTGCCAGCAGTTACTCGAGGAGGACGAACACCGGGGAGCTGTTTTTT	TRBV6-5	TRBJ2-2	NA
CASSLIKAIADTQYF	TGTGCCAGCAGCTTAATTAAAGCAATCGCAGATACGCAGTATTTT	TRBV7-2	TRBJ2-3	NA
CAWSPSGAYEQYF	TGTGCCTGGAGTCCGTCAGGGGCGTACGAGCAGTACTTC	TRBV30	TRBJ2-7	NA
CASSPSARGLNEQYF	TGTGCCAGCAGCCCCAGCGCCAGGGGGCTCAACGAGCAGTACTTC	TRBV11-3	TRBJ2-7	TRBD1
CASSRPGGGVVGELFF	TGCGCCAGCAGCCGTCCGGGGGGGGGCGTAGTCGGGGAGCTGTTTTTT	TRBV4-1	TRBJ2-2	TRBD2
CASSLGTDPYGYTF	TGTGCCAGCAGCTTGGGGACAGACCCCTATGGCTACACCTTC	TRBV5-6	TRBJ1-2	NA
CASSDLEGGAGTQYF	TGTGCCAGCAGTGACTTGGAGGGGGGGGCTGGTACGCAGTATTTT	TRBV6-4	TRBJ2-3	NA
CSGGGPDEPKETQYF	TGCAGCGGGGGGGGACCAGACGAACCTAAAGAGACCCAGTACTTC	TRBV29-1	TRBJ2-5	TRBD2
CASSLLGSGQEELFF	TGTGCCAGCAGCTTGCTGGGATCGGGACAAGAGGAACTGTTTTTT	TRBV5-4	TRBJ1-4	NA
CASSRYLGGEQYF	TGTGCCAGCAGTCGTTACTTGGGGGGGGAGCAGTACTTC	TRBV6-5	TRBJ2-7	TRBD2
CASSPKVQGSAFF	TGCGCCAGCAGTCCGAAGGTACAGGGTTCAGCTTTCTTT	TRBV23-1	TRBJ1-1	NA
CASSQEGTSGSGRETQYF	TGTGCCAGCAGCCAAGAAGGAACTAGCGGGTCGGGGCGGGAGACCCAGTACTTC	TRBV4-2	TRBJ2-5	TRBD2
CASRGGGAGWSYNEQFF	TGCGCCAGCAGGGGAGGGGGGGCCGGTTGGTCCTACAATGAGCAGTTCTTC	TRBV5-1	TRBJ2-1	NA
CASSAQGNTEAFF	TGTGCCAGCAGTGCCCAGGGGAACACTGAAGCTTTCTTT	TRBV2	TRBJ1-1	NA
CASSVQGPYGYTF	TGTGCCAGCAGCGTGCAGGGGCCCTATGGCTACACCTTC	TRBV9	TRBJ1-2	NA
CASSVLGVSSGNTIYF	TGTGCCAGCAGCGTATTGGGCGTCTCCTCTGGAAACACCATATATTTT	TRBV9	TRBJ1-3	NA
CASSQGAGLSYEQYF	TGTGCCAGCAGCCAAGGGGCGGGTCTCTCCTACGAGCAGTACTTC	TRBV4-2	TRBJ2-7	NA
CASSLAGQGRGQPQHF	TGCGCCAGCAGCTTAGCGGGACAGGGACGCGGTCAGCCCCAGCATTTT	TRBV5-1	TRBJ1-5	TRBD1
CASSSSQGQPQHF	TGTGCCAGCAGCTCCTCACAGGGACAGCCCCAGCATTTT	TRBV7-2	TRBJ1-5	NA
CASSFTGGYPDEQYF	TGCGCCAGCAGCTTTACAGGGGGCTATCCGGACGAGCAGTACTTC	TRBV5-1	TRBJ2-7	TRBD1
CASSHTSGIYEQYF	TGCGCCAGCAGCCATACTAGCGGAATTTACGAGCAGTACTTC	TRBV4-1	TRBJ2-7	TRBD2
CSGGRNFPYNEQFF	TGCAGCGGTGGGAGGAATTTTCCCTACAATGAGCAGTTCTTC	TRBV29-1	TRBJ2-1	NA
CASSQGAQGEKLFF	TGCGCCAGCAGCCAGGGGGCGCAGGGCGAAAAACTGTTTTTT	TRBV5-1	TRBJ1-4	TRBD1
CASSPTGFGGGLFF	TGCGCCAGCAGCCCAACTGGTTTTGGGGGAGGACTGTTTTTT	TRBV4-1	TRBJ1-4	NA
CASSLAENTEAFF	TGTGCCAGCAGCTTGGCAGAGAACACTGAAGCTTTCTTT	TRBV5-8	TRBJ1-1	NA
CASSLMGADNEQFF	TGCGCCAGCAGCCTAATGGGGGCGGATAATGAGCAGTTCTTC	TRBV5-1	TRBJ2-1	NA
CASSLATGLRRQETQYF	TGTGCCAGCAGCTTAGCGACAGGCCTCCGACGCCAAGAGACCCAGTACTTC	TRBV7-6	TRBJ2-5	NA
CASSAPGQGLAGGHFQEQFF	TGTGCCAGCAGCGCTCCCGGACAGGGGCTAGCGGGGGGCCATTTCCAAGAGCAGTTCTTC	TRBV9	TRBJ2-1	TRBD2
CASRDRYNEQFF	TGTGCCAGCAGGGACAGATACAATGAGCAGTTCTTC	TRBV2	TRBJ2-1	NA
CASSLDGQAFYEQYF	TGTGCCAGCAGCTTAGACGGACAGGCATTCTACGAGCAGTACTTC	TRBV7-2	TRBJ2-7	TRBD1
CASSAGAGNVGNTIYF	TGTGCCAGCAGTGCCGGGGCGGGGAACGTTGGAAACACCATATATTTT	TRBV6-4	TRBJ1-3	NA
CASSPTGGDLQETQYF	TGTGCCAGCAGCCCCACCGGGGGGGACCTTCAAGAGACCCAGTACTTC	TRBV5-4	TRBJ2-5	TRBD2
CASMGQDYEQYF	TGTGCCAGCATGGGACAGGACTACGAGCAGTACTTC	TRBV7-9	TRBJ2-7	TRBD1
CASSPGPHNEQFF	TGTGCCAGCTCACCAGGCCCCCACAATGAGCAGTTCTTC	TRBV18	TRBJ2-1	NA
CASSWLPGIQETQYF	TGCGCCAGCAGCTGGCTACCGGGGATACAAGAGACCCAGTACTTC	TRBV5-1	TRBJ2-5	NA
CASSVAGGTNNEQFF	TGTGCCAGCAGCGTGGCGGGGGGCACGAACAATGAGCAGTTCTTC	TRBV9	TRBJ2-1	TRBD2
CASSEDAGDYGYTF	TGTGCCAGCAGTGAAGACGCAGGGGACTATGGCTACACCTTC	TRBV6-1	TRBJ1-2	NA
CASSVGPGGPETQYF	TGTGCCAGCAGCGTAGGTCCGGGGGGGCCTGAGACCCAGTACTTC	TRBV9	TRBJ2-5	TRBD2
CASSQDREVVYF	TGTGCCAGCAGCCAAGATCGCGAGGTAGTTTACTTC	TRBV4-2	TRBJ2-7	NA
CASSPKVGVNTEAFF	TGTGCCAGCTCACCAAAGGTCGGGGTGAACACTGAAGCTTTCTTT	TRBV18	TRBJ1-1	NA
CASSHYRGGPGNTIYF	TGTGCCAGCAGCCACTACAGAGGGGGTCCCGGAAACACCATATATTTT	TRBV6-6	TRBJ1-3	NA
CASSLYVGSNQPQHF	TGTGCCAGCAGTTTATATGTTGGCAGTAATCAGCCCCAGCATTTT	TRBV28	TRBJ1-5	NA
CSVISGGKVNEQFF	TGCAGCGTTATATCAGGGGGCAAGGTCAATGAGCAGTTCTTC	TRBV29-1	TRBJ2-1	TRBD1
CASSPIRQGKLFF	TGTGCCAGCAGTCCAATTAGACAGGGGAAGCTGTTTTTT	TRBV6-1	TRBJ2-2	TRBD1
CASSELGQGQGFGSPLHF	TGTGCCAGCAGTGAACTAGGGCAGGGACAGGGTTTTGGGTCACCCCTCCACTTT	TRBV6-1	TRBJ1-6	TRBD1
CASIKRNTGKLFF	TGTGCCAGTATCAAAAGAAACACCGGGAAGCTGTTTTTT	TRBV19	TRBJ2-2	NA
CASSSLRGPSYEQYF	TGTGCCAGCAGCTCTCTGCGGGGACCCTCCTACGAGCAGTACTTC	TRBV11-2	TRBJ2-7	NA
CASSLQGLGTEAFF	TGCGCCAGCAGCTTGCAGGGGCTCGGGACTGAAGCTTTCTTT	TRBV5-1	TRBJ1-1	NA